This is a list of T cell receptor beta chains from one sample in a study of vaccination effects on CD4 cells after COVID-19. The method was immunoSEQ multiplex PCR; TCRdb's version includes in-frame clones alone and lacks a portion of them. In the table there are tens of thousands of clones, 70% to 75% of which are singletons. Antigens for these TCRs are unknown. This specimen consisted of CD4+ T cells from PBMCs cultured with HCoV-NL63 spike peptides, obtained after COVID-19 vaccination. The receptor set was obtained from a human donor who received a COVID-19 vaccine. Each CDR3 is given with its conserved first and last residue. D genes are given only for firm matches. Not all rows give a size; the values are once, few, many and, for expanded clones, a class.

V: TRBV14
size: NA
D: NA
J: TRBJ1-1
DNA: TGTGCCAGCAGCCAAGTCGCGGGAGCAACTGAAGCTTTCTTT
CDR3: CASSQVAGATEAFF

V: TRBV6-5
size: NA
D: TRBD1
J: TRBJ2-7
DNA: TGTGCCAGCAGCATAACCGGGACAGGCGCCTACGAGCAGTACTTC
CDR3: CASSITGTGAYEQYF

V: TRBV30
size: NA
D: TRBD1
J: TRBJ2-3
DNA: TGTGCCTGGAACACCCGACCGGGACAGGGGGTAGGCGTCACAGATACGCAGTATTTT
CDR3: CAWNTRPGQGVGVTDTQYF

V: TRBV2
size: NA
D: TRBD1
J: TRBJ1-6
DNA: TGTGCCAGCAGTGGGAGACCGGGACAGACTAATTCACCCCTCCACTTT
CDR3: CASSGRPGQTNSPLHF

V: TRBV6-1
size: once
D: TRBD1
J: TRBJ1-2
DNA: TGTGCCAGCAGTGACGAGGGACAGGGGAGCTATGGCTACACCTTC
CDR3: CASSDEGQGSYGYTF

V: TRBV11-2
size: few
D: NA
J: TRBJ1-2
DNA: TGTGCCAGCAGCTTAGGGCAGAGCTATGGCTACACCTTC
CDR3: CASSLGQSYGYTF

V: TRBV5-1
size: few
D: TRBD2
J: TRBJ2-7
DNA: TGCGCCAGCAGTAGAGCGGGGGGCTACGAGCAGTACTTC
CDR3: CASSRAGGYEQYF

V: TRBV21-1
size: NA
D: NA
J: TRBJ2-6
DNA: TGTGCCAGCAGCAAAGGAGGGGTTCGTTGGGGGAACCCCTACCTCGATAGTAAGCTGACTTTC
CDR3: CASSKGGVRWGNPYLDSKLTF

V: TRBV10-3
size: NA
D: TRBD1
J: TRBJ2-7
DNA: TGTGCCATCAGGAAGGGTGGGACAGGGACCTACGAGCAGTACTTC
CDR3: CAIRKGGTGTYEQYF

V: TRBV6-4
size: NA
D: TRBD1
J: TRBJ2-2
DNA: TGTGCCAGCGCCAAAAACAGGGGCGCCGGGGAGCTGTTTTTT
CDR3: CASAKNRGAGELFF

V: TRBV19
size: NA
D: NA
J: TRBJ1-5
DNA: TGTGCCAGTAGTATAGTAGGGAATAGCAATCAGCCCCAGCATTTT
CDR3: CASSIVGNSNQPQHF

V: TRBV10-2
size: NA
D: TRBD1
J: TRBJ1-3
DNA: TGCGCCAGCAGTGTTAGGGACAGTTACCTGGATGGAAACACCATATATTTT
CDR3: CASSVRDSYLDGNTIYF

V: TRBV20-1
size: NA
D: NA
J: TRBJ1-5
DNA: TGCAGTGCTAGTGACAGGAGGGAGTTAGGGGCCCAGCATTTT
CDR3: CSASDRRELGAQHF

V: TRBV4-2
size: NA
D: TRBD1
J: TRBJ1-1
DNA: TGTGCCAGCAGATTCCGGGACAGGGACTTTTCACGAGCTTTCTTT
CDR3: CASRFRDRDFSRAFF

V: TRBV7-8
size: few
D: NA
J: TRBJ1-5
DNA: TGTGCCAGCAGCTTACAGGGGCGGGGTAGCAATCAGCCCCAGCATTTT
CDR3: CASSLQGRGSNQPQHF

V: TRBV27
size: NA
D: NA
J: TRBJ2-7
DNA: TGTGCCAGCAAAAACCCCGGGACACCCCCCTACGAGCAGTACTTC
CDR3: CASKNPGTPPYEQYF

V: TRBV3-1/TRBV3-2
size: NA
D: TRBD2
J: TRBJ2-7
DNA: TGTGCCAGCAGCCAAACTAGCGGGGGAAGGCACGAGCAGTACTTC
CDR3: CASSQTSGGRHEQYF